In this sample, the clone carrying this T cell receptor beta chain turned up a few times. The record originates from a study of blood T cells in healthy people across ages. The second PCR ran about 6 to 12 cycles with a sample-barcoded 5' primer and J-beta primers. Via MiXCR, TCRdb re-called the 5' RACE reads, giving one row per CDR3 protein. The table shows 2 million or so distinct CDR3 sequences, with roughly 52% occurring only once. The CDR3 consists of 16 residues. Germline CDR1 is KGHDR and CDR2 is SFDVKD. The V gene lost 1 base and the J gene lost 2 bases, with 12 bases spanning the gap. Sequenced: blood. The clonotype comes from a woman aged 40 to 49 in good health. The chain recombines TRBV24-1 with TRBJ2-3; D remains unclear. The CDR3 reads CATSDFPLTPTDTQYF. The DNA for the CDR3 is TGTGCCACCAGTGATTTCCCCCTAACCCCCACAGATACGCAGTATTTT.